Each of the 3 T cell receptor beta chains below was sequenced from the same sample in a study of shared clonotypes between healthy human individuals. The table came from immunoSEQ multiplex PCR; TCRdb's copy has only in-frame clones and leaves some out. The repertoire consists of 800,000 to 1,200,000 clones, with around 78% occurring once and the leading ten covering more than 0.45%. Sequenced sample: memory CD4+ T cells from PBMCs. Subset here: CD45RA-negative fraction. Every receptor here comes from a man aged 18 to 29 in good health. Some clones in this sample may be carry-over from other donors' samples.

The chain recombines TRBV5-1 with TRBJ2-1, with 7 bases lining up with TRBD2. The CDR3 covers 15 residues. J was trimmed by 2 bases and V by 4 bases; bases with no gene match: 6. Per the germline V gene, CDR1 is SGHRS and CDR2 is YFSETQ. CDR3 nucleotides: TGCGCCAGCAGCGTTACTAGCGCAGCCTACAATGAGCAGTTCTTC. Its protein product is CASSVTSAAYNEQFF. The variable domain in full, with the rest retrieved from reference TRBV5-1 and TRBJ2-1, is KAGVTQTPRYLIKTRGQQVTLSCSPISGHRSVSWYQQTPGQGLQFLFEYFSETQRNKGNFPGRFSGRQFSNSRSEMNVSTLELGDSALYLCASSVTSAAYNEQFFGPGTRLTVL.

The rearrangement uses TRBV11-2 and TRBJ2-7, with a weak D call TRBD2 (5 bases). The germline V gene encodes CDR1 SGHAT and CDR2 FQNNGV. The CDR3 has 14 amino acids. V was clipped by 5 bases and J by 0 bases, with 11 bases between them. The CDR3 loop reads CASSRTYRSYEQYF. CDR3 coding DNA: TGTGCCAGCAGCAGGACTTATCGCTCCTACGAGCAGTACTTC.

The chain is built from TRBV6-6 and TRBJ1-1; tentatively, D is TRBD1 (5 bases). Per germline, CDR1 MNHNY and CDR2 SVGAGI (reference sequence). Trimming pared 1 base from V and 1 base from J, leaving 7 bases between. This CDR3 contains 14 residues. CDR3 in amino acids: CASSYLDRNTEAFF. The CDR3 DNA sequence: TGTGCCAGCAGTTACTTAGACAGGAACACTGAAGCTTTCTTT.